This T cell receptor (beta chain) was identified in a study of T cell responses to AZD1222 COVID-19 vaccine. Study-wide points: It was only after the peak T cell response that any repertoires were sampled. The study found vaccine-associated CD4 TCRs spanning spike, dominant at 160-218 and 743-854. Possibly, clonal diversity was underestimated; donors were largely white British and included more females. Seropositivity was recorded at baseline in only a handful of AZD1222 recipients.

Profiling relied on immunoSEQ multiplex PCR, and the TCRdb table lists in-frame clones only, not all of them. The sample lists tens of thousands of clones; around 89% were seen once. The V end lost 1 base, the J end lost 6 bases, and 16 bases lay between the germline ends. Per the germline V gene, CDR1 is SQVTM and CDR2 is ANQGSEA. This CDR3 comprises 15 residues. Concerning this clone: No antigen is known for it.

The sequence came from an adult in good health. The V call is TRBV29-1, the J call TRBJ2-1, with a weak D call TRBD2 (6 bases). The specimen comprised peripheral blood, sampled on day 0 of AZD1222 vaccination. The CDR3 region has the DNA TGCAGCGTTGAAGCTAGCACTAGCTCCCCCAATGAGCAGTTCTTC. Protein sequence: CSVEASTSSPNEQFF.